This T cell receptor beta chain derives from a study of cytomegalovirus exposure and HLA in healthy donors. Study details: Earlier results showed roughly 120 million unique TCR beta sequences derived from approximately 180 million T cells.

The primer mix had 60 Vbeta and 13 Jbeta primers. Produced via immunoSEQ multiplex PCR; TCRdb's table is partial and in-frame only. Here the sample spans about 140,000 clones, 82% being singletons. The CDR3 has 17 residues. Germline-derived CDR1 and CDR2 are LNHDA and SQIVND (reference sequence). V dropped 2 bases and J dropped 5 bases, with 18 bases sitting between them. Findings of the study overall: The study recorded about 150 TCR beta chains that were cytomegalovirus-associated. In vitro work confirmed that three CMV-associated chains recognize CMV antigens. Most likely, a cluster of highly shared sequence variants arose as a sequencing artifact.

A single count supports this clone. Its antigen is unknown. The rearrangement joins TRBV19 to TRBJ1-4, with D possibly being TRBD1 (6 bases). The sample comprised PBMCs. This sequence originates from a woman between 45 and 65 years old in good health and CMV-seropositive. The CDR3, as DNA: TGTGCCAGTAGTATATATCAGGGGCCAGAGGTAAATGAAAAACTGTTTTTT. Translating gives CASSIYQGPEVNEKLFF.